The TCR beta chain described here comes from a study of T cell responses to AZD1222 COVID-19 vaccine. This CDR3 is built from 14 residues. The ends were cut back, 4 bases at V and 1 base at J, with 13 bases in the middle. The germline gives CDR1 GTSNPN, CDR2 SVGIG (reference sequence). Method: immunoSEQ multiplex PCR; TCRdb's copy keeps in-frame clones and lacks some. The sample includes 95,000 to 150,000 clones, around 92% of them seen just once. This rearrangement joins TRBV30 to TRBJ1-1; D unclear. The input for sequencing was peripheral blood, taken on day 0 of AZD1222 vaccination. This TCR was recovered from an adult in good health. CDR3 nucleotides: TGTGCCTGGAACGGTTTTCGGACGAACACTGAAGCTTTCTTT. Translating gives CAWNGFRTNTEAFF.